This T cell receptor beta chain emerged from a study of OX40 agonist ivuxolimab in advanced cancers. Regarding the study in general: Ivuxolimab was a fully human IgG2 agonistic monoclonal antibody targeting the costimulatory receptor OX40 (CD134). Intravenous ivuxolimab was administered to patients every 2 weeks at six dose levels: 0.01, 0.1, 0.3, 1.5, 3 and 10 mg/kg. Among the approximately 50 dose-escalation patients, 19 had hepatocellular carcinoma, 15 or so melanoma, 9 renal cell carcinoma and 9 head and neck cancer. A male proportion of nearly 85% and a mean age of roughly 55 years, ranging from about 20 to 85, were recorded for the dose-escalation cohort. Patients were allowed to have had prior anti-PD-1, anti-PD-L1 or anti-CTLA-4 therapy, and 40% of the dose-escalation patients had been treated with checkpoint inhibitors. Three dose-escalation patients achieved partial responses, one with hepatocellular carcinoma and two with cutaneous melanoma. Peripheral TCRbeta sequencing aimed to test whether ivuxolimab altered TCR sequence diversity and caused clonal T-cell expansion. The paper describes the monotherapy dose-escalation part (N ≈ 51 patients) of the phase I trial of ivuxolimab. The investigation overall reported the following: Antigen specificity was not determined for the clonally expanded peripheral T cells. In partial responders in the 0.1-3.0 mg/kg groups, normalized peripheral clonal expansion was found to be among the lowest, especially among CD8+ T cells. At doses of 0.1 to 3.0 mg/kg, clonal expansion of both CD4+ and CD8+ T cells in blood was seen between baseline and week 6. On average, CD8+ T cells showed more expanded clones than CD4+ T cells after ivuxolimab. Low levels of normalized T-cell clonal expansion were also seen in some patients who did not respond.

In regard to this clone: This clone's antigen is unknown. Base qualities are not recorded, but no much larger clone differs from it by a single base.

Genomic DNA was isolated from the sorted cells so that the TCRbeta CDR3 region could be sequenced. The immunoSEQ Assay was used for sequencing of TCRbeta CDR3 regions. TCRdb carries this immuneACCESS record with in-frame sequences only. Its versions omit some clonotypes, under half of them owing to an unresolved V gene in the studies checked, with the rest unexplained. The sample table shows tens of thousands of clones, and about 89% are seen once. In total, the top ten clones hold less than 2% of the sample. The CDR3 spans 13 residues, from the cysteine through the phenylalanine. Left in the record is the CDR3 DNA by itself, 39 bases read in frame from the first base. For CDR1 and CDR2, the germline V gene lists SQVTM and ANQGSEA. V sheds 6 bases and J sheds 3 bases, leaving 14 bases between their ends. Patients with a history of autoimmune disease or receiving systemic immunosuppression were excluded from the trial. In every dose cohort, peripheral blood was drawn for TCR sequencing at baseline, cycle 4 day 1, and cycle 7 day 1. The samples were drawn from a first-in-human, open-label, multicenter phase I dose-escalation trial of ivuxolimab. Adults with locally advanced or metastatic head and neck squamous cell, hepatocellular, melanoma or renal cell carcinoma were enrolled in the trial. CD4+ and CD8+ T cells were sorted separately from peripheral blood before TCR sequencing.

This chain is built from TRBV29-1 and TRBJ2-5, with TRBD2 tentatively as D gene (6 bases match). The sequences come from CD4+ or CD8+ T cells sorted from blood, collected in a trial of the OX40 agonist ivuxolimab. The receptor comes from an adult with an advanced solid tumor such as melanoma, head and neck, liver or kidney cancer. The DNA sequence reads TGCAGCGTGGTCACCGGGAGAGAAGAGACCCAGTACTTC. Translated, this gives CSVVTGREETQYF.